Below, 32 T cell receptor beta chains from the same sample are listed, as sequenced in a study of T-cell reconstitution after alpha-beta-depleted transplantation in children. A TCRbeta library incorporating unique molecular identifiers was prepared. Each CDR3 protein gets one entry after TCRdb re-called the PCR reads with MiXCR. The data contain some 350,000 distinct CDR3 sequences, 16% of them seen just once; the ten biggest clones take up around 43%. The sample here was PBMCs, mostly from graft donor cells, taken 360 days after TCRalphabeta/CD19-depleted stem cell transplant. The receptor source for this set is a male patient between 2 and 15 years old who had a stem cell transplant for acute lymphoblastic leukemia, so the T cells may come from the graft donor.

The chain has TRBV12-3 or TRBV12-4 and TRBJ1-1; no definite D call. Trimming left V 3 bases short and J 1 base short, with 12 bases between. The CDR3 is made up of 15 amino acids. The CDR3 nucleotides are TGTGCCAGCAGTTTGTCTTGGAAGGGGAACACTGAAGCTTTCTTT. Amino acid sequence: CASSLSWKGNTEAFF.

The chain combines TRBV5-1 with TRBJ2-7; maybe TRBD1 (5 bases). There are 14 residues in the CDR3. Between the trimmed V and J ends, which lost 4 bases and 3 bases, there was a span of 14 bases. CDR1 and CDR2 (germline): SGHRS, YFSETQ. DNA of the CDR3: TGCGCCAGCAGCCCACGACAGCCTAACTACGAGCAGTACTTC. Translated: CASSPRQPNYEQYF.

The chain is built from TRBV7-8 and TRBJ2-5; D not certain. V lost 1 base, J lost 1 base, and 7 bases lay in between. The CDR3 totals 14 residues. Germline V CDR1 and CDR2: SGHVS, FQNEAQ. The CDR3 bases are TGTGCCAGCAGCTTAGAACTAATCCAAGAGACCCAGTACTTC. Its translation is CASSLELIQETQYF.

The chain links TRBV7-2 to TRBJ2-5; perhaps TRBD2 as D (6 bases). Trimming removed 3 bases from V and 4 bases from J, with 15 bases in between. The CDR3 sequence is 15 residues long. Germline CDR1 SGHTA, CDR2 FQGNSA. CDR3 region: CASSFGGIDGETQYF. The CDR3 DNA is TGTGCCAGCAGCTTTGGGGGGATTGATGGAGAGACCCAGTACTTC.

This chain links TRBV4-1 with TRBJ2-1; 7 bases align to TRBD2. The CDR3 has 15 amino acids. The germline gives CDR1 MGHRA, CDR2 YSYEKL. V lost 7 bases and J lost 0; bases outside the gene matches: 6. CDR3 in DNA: TGCGCCAGCAACGAAGCGGGAAGCTCCTACAATGAGCAGTTCTTC. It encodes CASNEAGSSYNEQFF.

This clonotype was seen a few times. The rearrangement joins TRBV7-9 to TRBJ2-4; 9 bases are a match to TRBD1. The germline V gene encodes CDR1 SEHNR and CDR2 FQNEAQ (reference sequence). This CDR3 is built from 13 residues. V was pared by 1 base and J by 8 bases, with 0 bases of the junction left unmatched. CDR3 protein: CASSLGTGDIQYF. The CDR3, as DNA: TGTGCCAGCAGCTTAGGGACAGGGGACATTCAGTACTTC.

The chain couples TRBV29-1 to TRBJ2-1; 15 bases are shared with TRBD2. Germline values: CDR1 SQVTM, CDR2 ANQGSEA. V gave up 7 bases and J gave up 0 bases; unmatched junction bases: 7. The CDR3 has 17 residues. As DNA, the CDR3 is TGCAGCGCCTTGGGACTAGCGGGAGGACGCTCCTACAATGAGCAGTTCTTC. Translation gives CSALGLAGGRSYNEQFF.

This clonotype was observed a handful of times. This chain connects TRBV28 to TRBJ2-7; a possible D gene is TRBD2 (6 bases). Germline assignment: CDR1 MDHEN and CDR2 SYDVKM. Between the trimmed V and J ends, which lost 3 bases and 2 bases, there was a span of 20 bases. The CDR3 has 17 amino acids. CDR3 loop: CASSFIFGGGVTYEQYF. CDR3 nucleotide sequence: TGTGCCAGCAGTTTTATTTTCGGGGGTGGGGTAACCTACGAGCAGTACTTC. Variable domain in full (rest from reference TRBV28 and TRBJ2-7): DVKVTQSSRYLVKRTGEKVFLECVQDMDHENMFWYRQDPGLGLRLIYFSYDVKMKEKGDIPEGYSVSREKKERFSLILESASTNQTSMYLCASSFIFGGGVTYEQYFGPGTRLTVT.

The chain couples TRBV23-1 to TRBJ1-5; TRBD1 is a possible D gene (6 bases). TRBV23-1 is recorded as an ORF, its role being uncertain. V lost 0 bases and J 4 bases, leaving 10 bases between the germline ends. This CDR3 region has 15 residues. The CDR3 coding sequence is TGCGCCAGCAGTCAATCGACCAGGGGAAATCAGCCCCAGCATTTT. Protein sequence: CASSQSTRGNQPQHF.

The CDR3 is CATGTGGEAFF. DNA of the CDR3: TGTGCCACCGGGACCGGCGGTGAAGCTTTCTTT. V usage is TRBV10-3 and J usage is TRBJ1-1; D perhaps matches TRBD1 (5 bases). The CDR3 loop spans 11 amino acids. CDR1 and CDR2 from the germline V gene are ENHRY and SYGVKD. V lost 10 bases and J 7 bases, leaving 13 bases between the germline ends.

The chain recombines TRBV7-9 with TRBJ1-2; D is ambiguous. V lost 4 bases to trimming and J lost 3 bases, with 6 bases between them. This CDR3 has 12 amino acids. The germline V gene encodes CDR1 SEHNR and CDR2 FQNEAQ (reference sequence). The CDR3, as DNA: TGTGCCAGCAGCTCGGATCACTATGGCTACACCTTC. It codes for CASSSDHYGYTF.

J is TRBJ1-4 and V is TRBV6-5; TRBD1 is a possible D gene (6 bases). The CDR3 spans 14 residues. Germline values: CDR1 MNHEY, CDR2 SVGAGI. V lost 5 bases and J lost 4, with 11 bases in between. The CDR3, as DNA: TGTGCCAGCAGTAACAGGGCGGGTAATGAAAAACTGTTTTTT. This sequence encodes CASSNRAGNEKLFF.

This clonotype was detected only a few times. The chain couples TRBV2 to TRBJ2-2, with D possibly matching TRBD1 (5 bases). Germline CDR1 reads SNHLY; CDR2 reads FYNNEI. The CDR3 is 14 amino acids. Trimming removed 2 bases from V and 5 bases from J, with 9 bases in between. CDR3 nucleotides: TGTGCCAGCAGTGAACCAGGGTTTACCGGGGAGCTGTTTTTT. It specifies CASSEPGFTGELFF.

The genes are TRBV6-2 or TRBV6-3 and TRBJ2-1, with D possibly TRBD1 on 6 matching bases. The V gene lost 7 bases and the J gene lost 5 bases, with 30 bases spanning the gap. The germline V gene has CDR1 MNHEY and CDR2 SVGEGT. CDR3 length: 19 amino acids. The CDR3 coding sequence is TGTGCCAGCACCATCGGGGCTAATCCGGGACACCAAAACGACAATGAGCAGTTCTTC. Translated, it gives CASTIGANPGHQNDNEQFF.

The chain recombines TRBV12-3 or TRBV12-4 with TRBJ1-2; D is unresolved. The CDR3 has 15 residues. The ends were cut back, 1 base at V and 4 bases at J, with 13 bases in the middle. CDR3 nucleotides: TGTGCCAGCAGTTTAGGACCTCGGGGTCCCTATGGCTACACCTTC. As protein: CASSLGPRGPYGYTF.

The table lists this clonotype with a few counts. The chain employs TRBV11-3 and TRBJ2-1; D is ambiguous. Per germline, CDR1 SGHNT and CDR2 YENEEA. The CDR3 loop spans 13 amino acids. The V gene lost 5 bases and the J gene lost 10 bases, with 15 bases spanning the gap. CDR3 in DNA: TGTGCCAGCAGCCGGTCCTTAGGCAGCGAGCAGTTCTTC. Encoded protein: CASSRSLGSEQFF.

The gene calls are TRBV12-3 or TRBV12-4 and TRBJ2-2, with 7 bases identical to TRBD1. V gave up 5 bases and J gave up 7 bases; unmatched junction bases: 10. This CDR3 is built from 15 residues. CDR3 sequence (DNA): TGTGCCAGCAGTACCCCGACAGGGTTAGTCGGGGAGCTGTTTTTT. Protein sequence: CASSTPTGLVGELFF.

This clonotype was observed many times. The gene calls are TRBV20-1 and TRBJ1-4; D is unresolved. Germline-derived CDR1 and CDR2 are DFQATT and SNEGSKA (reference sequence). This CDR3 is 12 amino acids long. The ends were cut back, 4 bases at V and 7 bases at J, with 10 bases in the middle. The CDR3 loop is CSATGTVEKLFF. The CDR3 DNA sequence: TGCAGTGCTACGGGCACGGTTGAAAAACTGTTTTTT.

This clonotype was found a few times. The CDR3 DNA follows: TGCAGTGCTAGAGAAAGAGAATTCCAAGAGACCCAGTACTTC. Its protein product is CSAREREFQETQYF. The genes are TRBV20-1 and TRBJ2-5; D gene unclear. Germline lookup yields CDR1 DFQATT and CDR2 SNEGSKA (reference sequence). Trimming took off 0 bases at V and 1 base at J, with 9 bases between the two ends. The CDR3 is made up of 14 amino acids.

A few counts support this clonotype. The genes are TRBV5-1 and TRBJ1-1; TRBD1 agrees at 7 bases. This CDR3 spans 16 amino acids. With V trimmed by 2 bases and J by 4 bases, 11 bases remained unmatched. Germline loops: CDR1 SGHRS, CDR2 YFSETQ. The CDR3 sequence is CASSFAPDREVTEAFF. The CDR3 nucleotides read TGCGCCAGCAGCTTTGCCCCCGACAGGGAGGTCACTGAAGCTTTCTTT.

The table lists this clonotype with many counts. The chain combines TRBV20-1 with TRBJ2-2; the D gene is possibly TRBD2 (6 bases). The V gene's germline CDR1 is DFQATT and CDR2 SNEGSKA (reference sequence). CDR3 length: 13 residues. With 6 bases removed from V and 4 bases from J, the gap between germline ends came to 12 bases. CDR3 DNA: TGCAGTGCCGGGAGAAGGAGCACCGGGGAGCTGTTTTTT. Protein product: CSAGRRSTGELFF.

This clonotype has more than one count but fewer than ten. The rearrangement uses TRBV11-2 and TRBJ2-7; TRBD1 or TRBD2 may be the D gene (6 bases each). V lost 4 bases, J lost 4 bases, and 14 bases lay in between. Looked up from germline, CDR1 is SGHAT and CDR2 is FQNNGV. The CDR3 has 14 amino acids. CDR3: CASSSDRLAYEQYF. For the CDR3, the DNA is TGTGCCAGCAGCTCCGACAGGCTAGCGTACGAGCAGTACTTC.

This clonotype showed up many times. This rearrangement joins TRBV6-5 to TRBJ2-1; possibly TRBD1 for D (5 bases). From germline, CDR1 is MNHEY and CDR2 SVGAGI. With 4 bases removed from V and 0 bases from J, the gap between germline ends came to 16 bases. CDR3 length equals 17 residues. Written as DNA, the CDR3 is TGTGCCAGCAGTTTCTCGGACATTCTAAACTCCTACAATGAGCAGTTCTTC. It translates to CASSFSDILNSYNEQFF.

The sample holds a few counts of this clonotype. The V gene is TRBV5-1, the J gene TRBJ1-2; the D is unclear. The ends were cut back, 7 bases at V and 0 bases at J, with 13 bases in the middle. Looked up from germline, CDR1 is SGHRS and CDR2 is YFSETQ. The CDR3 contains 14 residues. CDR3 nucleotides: TGCGCCAGCGGGTGGGGTGCGACTAACTATGGCTACACCTTC. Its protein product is CASGWGATNYGYTF.

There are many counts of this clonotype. Here the CDR3 reads CASSQAGELFF. The CDR3 coding sequence is TGTGCCAGCAGTCAGGCCGGGGAGCTGTTTTTT. V gene TRBV6-2 or TRBV6-3 combines with J gene TRBJ2-2, with D uncertain. The CDR3 length is 11 residues. Trimming removed 5 bases at V and 6 bases at J, with 4 bases between. The germline CDR1 and CDR2 sequences are MNHEY and SVGEGT.

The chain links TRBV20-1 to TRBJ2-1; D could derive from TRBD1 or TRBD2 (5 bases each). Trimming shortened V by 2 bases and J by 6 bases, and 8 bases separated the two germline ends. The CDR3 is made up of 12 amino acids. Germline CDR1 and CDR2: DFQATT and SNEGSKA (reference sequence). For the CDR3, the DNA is TGCAGTGCTAGACCTGGGGGCAATGAGCAGTTCTTC. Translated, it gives CSARPGGNEQFF.

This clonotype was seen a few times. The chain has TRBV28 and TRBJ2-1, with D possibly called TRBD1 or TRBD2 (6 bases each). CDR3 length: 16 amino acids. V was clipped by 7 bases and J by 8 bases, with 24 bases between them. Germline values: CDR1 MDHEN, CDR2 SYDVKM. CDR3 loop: CASISSGTRDFDEQFF. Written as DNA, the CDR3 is TGTGCCAGCATTTCCTCTGGGACAAGGGACTTCGATGAGCAGTTCTTC. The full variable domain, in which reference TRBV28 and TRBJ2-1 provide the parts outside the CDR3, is DVKVTQSSRYLVKRTGEKVFLECVQDMDHENMFWYRQDPGLGLRLIYFSYDVKMKEKGDIPEGYSVSREKKERFSLILESASTNQTSMYLCASISSGTRDFDEQFFGPGTRLTVL.

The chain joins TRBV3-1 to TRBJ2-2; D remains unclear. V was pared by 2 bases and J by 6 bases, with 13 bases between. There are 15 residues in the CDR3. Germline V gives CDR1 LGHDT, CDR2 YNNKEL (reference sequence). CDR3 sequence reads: CASSQIRTVAGELFF. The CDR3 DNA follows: TGTGCCAGCAGCCAAATCAGGACCGTGGCCGGGGAGCTGTTTTTT.

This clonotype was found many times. The CDR3 spells CSARGLTTSNTGELFF. The CDR3 coding sequence is TGCAGTGCTAGGGGGCTGACAACCTCGAACACCGGGGAGCTGTTTTTT. V usage is TRBV20-1 and J usage is TRBJ2-2, with D possibly TRBD1 on 5 matching bases. Trimming cost V 3 bases and J 0 bases, with 14 bases left between them. CDR1 and CDR2 (germline): DFQATT, SNEGSKA (reference sequence). The CDR3 is 16 amino acids.

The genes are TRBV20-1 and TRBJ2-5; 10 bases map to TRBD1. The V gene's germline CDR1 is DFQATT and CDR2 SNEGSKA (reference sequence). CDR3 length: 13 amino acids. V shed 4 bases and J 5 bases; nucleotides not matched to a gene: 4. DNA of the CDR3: TGCAGTGCTACGGACAGGGGGGTCGAGACCCAGTACTTC. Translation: CSATDRGVETQYF.

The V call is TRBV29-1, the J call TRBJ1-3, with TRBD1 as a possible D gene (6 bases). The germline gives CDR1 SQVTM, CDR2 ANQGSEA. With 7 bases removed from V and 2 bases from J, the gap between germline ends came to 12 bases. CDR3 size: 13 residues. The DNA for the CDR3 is TGCAGCGCCCTGACAGGTGCTGGAAACACCATATATTTT. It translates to CSALTGAGNTIYF. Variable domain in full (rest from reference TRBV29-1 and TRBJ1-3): SAVISQKPSRDICQRGTSLTIQCQVDSQVTMMFWYRQQPGQSLTLIATANQGSEATYESGFVIDKFPISRPNLTFSTLTVSNMSPEDSSIYLCSALTGAGNTIYFGEGSWLTVV.

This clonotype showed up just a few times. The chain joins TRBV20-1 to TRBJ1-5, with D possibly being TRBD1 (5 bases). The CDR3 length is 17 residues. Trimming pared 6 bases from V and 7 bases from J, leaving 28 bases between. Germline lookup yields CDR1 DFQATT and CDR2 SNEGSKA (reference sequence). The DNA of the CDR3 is TGCAGTGCGTCGCCTCTATTCCGGGACGCCCGGGGGCAGCCCCAGCATTTT. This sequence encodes CSASPLFRDARGQPQHF.